Listed below are T cell receptor beta chains from one sample, sequenced in a study of CD8 T cells in Susac syndrome. One entry per CDR3 protein results from TCRdb running MiXCR on the immunoSEQ multiplex PCR reads. The sample lists 150,000 to 200,000 distinct CDR3 sequences; almost 96% were seen once. Input material: CD4+ T cells from PBMCs. The receptors shown here come from a human donor with multiple sclerosis. Each CDR3 is given with its conserved first and last residue. A D gene is named only where the DNA matches it firmly. Clone size is given for some rows only: seen once, a few or many times, or a class if the clone is expanded.

TGCAGTGCTTTCCACGACAGGGCCAAAGAGACCCAGTACTTC,CSAFHDRAKETQYF,-,TRBD1,TRBV20-1,TRBJ2-5
TGTGCCAGCAGTGCTGTGACTAGCCAAGAGACCCAGTACTTC,CASSAVTSQETQYF,-,-,TRBV2,TRBJ2-5
TGTGCCAGCAGGACACGAGGGGAGCAGTACTTC,CASRTRGEQYF,-,-,TRBV12-3/TRBV12-4,TRBJ2-7
TGCAGCGTTGAACTTAACAGGGGGCTAGCTGGGGCCAACGTCCTGACTTTC,CSVELNRGLAGANVLTF,-,TRBD1,TRBV29-1,TRBJ2-6
TGTGCCAGCAGCCAAGGCGGGCAGGCCCTCGGGTACGAGCAGTACTTC,CASSQGGQALGYEQYF,-,-,TRBV7-8,TRBJ2-7
TGCAGCGTCGGGACAGGGAATGATGCTGGTGGCTACACCTTC,CSVGTGNDAGGYTF,once,TRBD1,TRBV29-1,TRBJ1-2
TGTGCCAGCAGCCCCACTAGCGGGTCAGGGACCCAGTACTTC,CASSPTSGSGTQYF,-,TRBD2,TRBV3-1,TRBJ2-5
TGTGCCAGCAGCCACCTACAGGCGAACACTGAAGCTTTCTTT,CASSHLQANTEAFF,-,-,TRBV3-1,TRBJ1-1
TGTGCCAGCAGCCAAGGCAACTTTTTAGAATTCGCCACTGGGGCCAACGTCCTGACTTTC,CASSQGNFLEFATGANVLTF,-,-,TRBV3-1,TRBJ2-6
TGTGCCAGCAGCTTACAGGGGTTCACTGAAGCTTTCTTT,CASSLQGFTEAFF,few,TRBD1,TRBV25-1,TRBJ1-1
TGTGCCAGCAGCCCGGGACCGCCGTACAATGAGCAGTTCTTC,CASSPGPPYNEQFF,-,-,TRBV3-1,TRBJ2-1
TGTGCCTGGAGTGGACCCTCCCCGGGGTCTCGTCAGCCCCAGCATTTT,CAWSGPSPGSRQPQHF,-,-,TRBV30,TRBJ1-5
TGTGCCAGCAGTTTTCGACAGGGGGGGCCAATAGATACGCAGTATTTT,CASSFRQGGPIDTQYF,once,TRBD1,TRBV12-3/TRBV12-4,TRBJ2-3
TGCGCCAGCAGCCAAGTCATAGGGACAGGGAACACTGAAGCTTTCTTT,CASSQVIGTGNTEAFF,-,TRBD1,TRBV4-1,TRBJ1-1
TGCGCCAGCAGCTTGGGCCAGGGGCCCCATCAGCCCCAGCATTTT,CASSLGQGPHQPQHF,-,-,TRBV5-1,TRBJ1-5
TGCAGCGTAGACAGTCCCATGAACACTGAAGCTTTCTTT,CSVDSPMNTEAFF,-,-,TRBV29-1,TRBJ1-1
TGTGCCAGCAGTTTACGAGGGGCCAAAAACATTCAGTACTTC,CASSLRGAKNIQYF,few,-,TRBV12-3/TRBV12-4,TRBJ2-4
TGTGCCAGCAGTAGGGCTATCCAAGAGACCCAGTACTTC,CASSRAIQETQYF,-,-,TRBV6-5,TRBJ2-5
TGTGCCAGCAGCCCAAGGACAACGAGCACAGATACGCAGTATTTT,CASSPRTTSTDTQYF,-,-,TRBV7-9,TRBJ2-3
TGTGCCAGCAGTGAAGCTGGCGGACAAGGAGGCTACACCTTC,CASSEAGGQGGYTF,-,-,TRBV2,TRBJ1-2
TGTGCCAGCAGCGTAGGCCCTGCTCGCTCCTATAATTCACCCCTCCACTTT,CASSVGPARSYNSPLHF,-,-,TRBV9,TRBJ1-6
TGTGCCAGCAGTCCCTCCGGGGGTCGTGATACGCAGTATTTT,CASSPSGGRDTQYF,-,-,TRBV3-1,TRBJ2-3
TGTGCCCTCAAAGGTGGGGGCGGGCACTATGGCTACACCTTC,CALKGGGGHYGYTF,-,-,TRBV30,TRBJ1-2
TGTGCCACCAGCGGCCGGTCGGGAGAGCAGTACTTC,CATSGRSGEQYF,few,-,TRBV24-1,TRBJ2-7
TGTGCCACCAGCGTCCGGGACCGGGGTGTGGCCCTCCACTTT,CATSVRDRGVALHF,-,-,TRBV15,TRBJ1-6
TGCAGTGCTAGAGTGCAGGGCATGCATGGCTACACCTTC,CSARVQGMHGYTF,-,-,TRBV20-1,TRBJ1-2
TGTGCCAGCAGCGCCGGGACGCAGGCGGCCGAGCAGTACTTC,CASSAGTQAAEQYF,-,-,TRBV9,TRBJ2-7
TGTGCCAGTAGTATCGTCCAGGTCGGCGCCAAAAACATTCAGTACTTC,CASSIVQVGAKNIQYF,-,-,TRBV19,TRBJ2-4
TGTGCCAGTGCGTACCAAGAGACCCAGTACTTC,CASAYQETQYF,-,-,TRBV10-3,TRBJ2-5
TGTGCCAGCAGTTACTCGAGGGTACCCCAGCATTTT,CASSYSRVPQHF,once,-,TRBV6-2/TRBV6-3,TRBJ1-5
TGTGCCAGCAGCTTACCGCCCCCCACCTGGACAGGGGGCGAATTC,CASSLPPPTWTGGEF,-,TRBD1,TRBV7-2,TRBJ1-2
TGCAGTGCTTCACAGGGGGCAGGGAGCACTGAAGCTTTCTTT,CSASQGAGSTEAFF,-,TRBD1,TRBV20-1,TRBJ1-1
TGCGCCACCACCGAACAGGGGGCGTCCACCGGGGAGCTGTTTTTT,CATTEQGASTGELFF,-,TRBD1,TRBV5-1,TRBJ2-2
TGTGCCAGCAGTGCCTTTCAATCGGGGCACGGCGGGACTGAAGCTTTCTTT,CASSAFQSGHGGTEAFF,-,-,TRBV2,TRBJ1-1
TGTGCCAGCAGCTCCGACGGGGGGTATGGCCAGCCCCAGCATTTT,CASSSDGGYGQPQHF,-,-,TRBV5-4,TRBJ1-5
TGTGCCAGCAGGGAAGGGGGCCGGAGCACTGAAGCTTTCTTT,CASREGGRSTEAFF,-,TRBD1,TRBV28,TRBJ1-1
TGTGCCTGGAGTAATGATGGCACTGAAGCTTTCTTT,CAWSNDGTEAFF,-,-,TRBV30,TRBJ1-1
TGTGCCAGCAGTTTACGCCGGACAGGGATGAGTTACACTGAAGCTTTCTTT,CASSLRRTGMSYTEAFF,-,TRBD1,TRBV27,TRBJ1-1
TGTGCCAGCAGCCAGCGGGGGGGCACAGATACGCAGTATTTT,CASSQRGGTDTQYF,few,TRBD2,TRBV3-1,TRBJ2-3
TGTGCCAGCAGTTTCCCCGGGGCCAACGTCCTGACTTTC,CASSFPGANVLTF,-,-,TRBV12-3/TRBV12-4,TRBJ2-6
TGTGCCAGCAGCCCCTCCCGTGGGGGGACCTATGGCTACACCTTC,CASSPSRGGTYGYTF,-,-,TRBV11-2,TRBJ1-2
TGCAGTGCTCAGGGGGCCGATAACATGAACACTGAAGCTTTCTTT,CSAQGADNMNTEAFF,-,TRBD1,TRBV20-1,TRBJ1-1
TGTGCCAGCAGCCGCGCTCAGGGGATTACGGGCGAGCAGTACTTC,CASSRAQGITGEQYF,-,-,TRBV3-1,TRBJ2-7
TGTGCCTGGAGTCGACAGGGGACGGAGACCCAGTACTTC,CAWSRQGTETQYF,-,TRBD1,TRBV30,TRBJ2-5
TGTGCCAGCAGCCAATCAGGAAATGAGCAGTTCTTC,CASSQSGNEQFF,-,-,TRBV3-1,TRBJ2-1